These 25 T cell receptor beta chains share one sample of origin, sequenced in a study of OX40 agonist ivuxolimab in advanced cancers. Clones were read by immunoSEQ multiplex PCR, and TCRdb kept only the in-frame ones, dropping some. The table includes over 45,000 clones, approximately 90% detected once. Sequences were derived from CD4+ or CD8+ T cells sorted from blood, sampled in a trial of the OX40 agonist ivuxolimab. These receptors all come from an adult with an advanced solid tumor such as melanoma, head and neck, liver or kidney cancer.

The chain recombines TRBV29-1 with TRBJ2-3, with 7 bases that match TRBD2. The V gene end was trimmed by 6 bases and the J gene end by 11 bases; junction bases not matched to a gene: 11. The CDR3 contains 12 residues. Germline CDR1 SQVTM, CDR2 ANQGSEA. The CDR3 DNA is TGCAGCGTGAACGCCGGGGGGAGGGAGCAGTATTTT. Amino acid sequence: CSVNAGGREQYF.

The gene calls are TRBV19 and TRBJ2-1, with 7 bases lining up with TRBD2. There are 14 residues in the CDR3. Germline V gene data show CDR1 as LNHDA and CDR2 as SQIVND (reference sequence). The V and J ends lost 4 bases and 2 bases, in that order; junction bases with no gene match: 2. CDR3 in amino acids: CASSNSGAYNEQFF. CDR3 in DNA: TGTGCCAGTAGTAACAGCGGGGCCTACAATGAGCAGTTCTTC.

This chain connects TRBV7-9 to TRBJ2-5; tentative D call: TRBD2 (5 bases). Deletions cut 5 bases from V and 1 base from J, with 14 bases between. The CDR3 covers 15 residues. CDR1 is SEHNR and CDR2 is FQNEAQ in the germline V gene (reference sequence). In nucleotides, the CDR3 is TGTGCCAGCAGCCCAGAGGACTTTTCCCAAGAGACCCAGTACTTC. Amino acid sequence: CASSPEDFSQETQYF.

The V gene is TRBV11-2, the J gene TRBJ2-2, with TRBD2 identical over 14 bases. V lost 5 bases, J lost 1 base, and 3 bases stayed unmatched. The CDR3 contains 17 residues. Germline values: CDR1 SGHAT, CDR2 FQNNGV. The CDR3 loop is CASSGLAGGLNTGELFF. The CDR3 DNA reads as TGTGCCAGCAGCGGACTAGCGGGGGGATTGAACACCGGGGAGCTGTTTTTT.

The CDR3 reads CASSQLRGDQPQHF. In nucleotides, the CDR3 is TGTGCCAGCAGCCAATTGAGGGGGGATCAGCCCCAGCATTTT. The chain uses TRBV16 and TRBJ1-5, with D possibly matching TRBD1 (6 bases). Germline V lookup: CDR1 KGHSY, CDR2 FQNENV. The ends were cut back, 1 base at V and 5 bases at J, with 9 bases in the middle. The CDR3 has 14 residues.

Written as DNA, the CDR3 is TGTGCTAGTGGGGGGAGGTACGAGCAGTACTTC. Translated, it gives CASGGRYEQYF. The chain is built from TRBV12-5 and TRBJ2-7; D may be TRBD2 (6 bases). There are 11 residues in the CDR3. Germline V gene lookup returns CDR1 LGHNT and CDR2 FRNRAP. Between the trimmed V and J ends, which lost 6 bases and 4 bases, there was a span of 7 bases.

This chain links TRBV27 with TRBJ2-2; 16 positions match TRBD2. Germline V lookup: CDR1 MNHEY, CDR2 SMNVEV (reference sequence). The CDR3 runs to 16 residues. The junction had 2 bases not matched to a gene; V was cut back by 4 bases and J by 6 bases. This CDR3 reads CASSSGTSGRAGELFF. CDR3 DNA: TGTGCCAGCAGTTCCGGGACTAGCGGGAGGGCCGGGGAGCTGTTTTTT.

The genes are TRBV28 and TRBJ1-3; 8 nucleotides align to TRBD1. This CDR3 is built from 15 residues. V trimming: 2 bases; J trimming: 3 bases; junction bases outside the gene matches: 3. Germline CDR1 reads MDHEN; CDR2 reads SYDVKM. CDR3 sequence (DNA): TGTGCCAGCAGTTTACAGGGGGCGGGTGGAAACACCATATATTTT. As protein: CASSLQGAGGNTIYF.

The chain combines TRBV27 with TRBJ2-7; 8 nucleotides match TRBD1. This CDR3 is built from 12 residues. The germline V gene has CDR1 MNHEY and CDR2 SMNVEV (reference sequence). The junction had 0 bases not matched to a gene; V was cut back by 6 bases and J by 2 bases. The CDR3, as DNA: TGTGCCAGCAGGGACAGGGCCTACGAGCAGTACTTC. Translating gives CASRDRAYEQYF.

The V gene is TRBV10-2, the J gene TRBJ2-1; possibly TRBD1 for D (6 bases). The CDR3 length is 17 residues. V was trimmed by 6 bases and J by 6 bases, leaving 24 bases between them. In germline, CDR1 is WSHSY, CDR2 SAAADI. CDR3 sequence reads: CASSAVAGVIRGNEQFF. In nucleotides, the CDR3 is TGCGCCAGCAGCGCCGTGGCAGGGGTAATTAGGGGCAATGAGCAGTTCTTC.

The chain recombines TRBV5-5 with TRBJ2-5; either TRBD1 or TRBD2 may fit D (5 bases each). Germline V gene lookup returns CDR1 SGHKS and CDR2 YYEKEE (reference sequence). The CDR3 sequence is 15 residues long. V was pared by 3 bases and J by 5 bases, with 17 bases between. This CDR3 reads CASSYDLGTWETQYF. Here the CDR3 DNA reads TGTGCCAGCAGCTATGATTTGGGGACGTGGGAGACCCAGTACTTC.

This chain uses TRBV2 with TRBJ2-3; D not certain. CDR1 SNHLY and CDR2 FYNNEI come from the germline V gene. This CDR3 is 13 amino acids long. V shed 1 base and J shed 3 bases, with 5 bases lying between them. For the CDR3, the DNA is TGTGCCAGCAGTGAAGGGCCAACAGATACGCAGTATTTT. It specifies CASSEGPTDTQYF.

The chain links TRBV7-9 to TRBJ2-7; TRBD2 is a possible D gene (5 bases). Trimming removed 5 bases from V and 5 bases from J, with 19 bases in between. Germline V CDR1 and CDR2: SEHNR, FQNEAQ (reference sequence). The CDR3 loop spans 15 amino acids. The CDR3 DNA reads as TGTGCCAGCAGCGCCCCGGGGTCCTCTGTAAACGAGCAGTACTTC. Translated: CASSAPGSSVNEQYF.

The chain links TRBV7-2 to TRBJ1-4; D is unresolved. CDR1 SGHTA and CDR2 FQGNSA come from the germline V gene. V lost 1 base and J 0 bases, leaving 12 bases between the germline ends. The CDR3 extends over 17 amino acids. CDR3 nucleotides: TGTGCCAGCAGCTTAGTCGTCAGCCCCTCAACTAATGAAAAACTGTTTTTT. Amino acid sequence: CASSLVVSPSTNEKLFF.

This sequence joins TRBV9 and TRBJ2-7; TRBD1 matches at 11 bases. CDR1 is SGDLS, CDR2 YYNGEE, per germline. After removal of 0 bases from V and 3 bases from J, the junction contained 2 bases not matched to a gene. This CDR3 has 15 residues. CDR3 amino acids: CASSVGTGGNYEQYF. The CDR3 DNA sequence: TGTGCCAGCAGCGTAGGGACAGGGGGCAACTACGAGCAGTACTTC.

V gene TRBV19 combines with J gene TRBJ2-7; TRBD1 matches 8 bases. Germline V gives CDR1 LNHDA, CDR2 SQIVND (reference sequence). The CDR3 runs 15 residues. Germline trimming cut 1 base from V and 1 base from J; bases unmatched to any gene: 3. Here the CDR3 reads CASSIGTGFSYEQYF. In DNA form, the CDR3 reads TGTGCCAGTAGTATAGGGACAGGGTTTTCCTACGAGCAGTACTTC.

The chain employs TRBV7-6 and TRBJ2-7, with TRBD1 matching over 9 bases. The CDR3 contains 16 residues. Germline lookup yields CDR1 SGHVS and CDR2 FNYEAQ. J lost 7 bases, V lost 1 base, and 11 bases had no gene match. This CDR3 reads CASSLDAGTGNLEQYF. The CDR3 nucleotides read TGTGCCAGCAGCTTAGACGCCGGGACAGGGAATTTGGAGCAGTACTTC.

The rearrangement joins TRBV27 to TRBJ1-1, with D unresolved. Germline assignment: CDR1 MNHEY and CDR2 SMNVEV (reference sequence). V was pared by 2 bases and J by 5 bases, with 9 bases between. The CDR3 is made up of 13 amino acids. Written as DNA, the CDR3 is TGTGCCAGCAGTTTAGCGGTAGGTACTGAAGCTTTCTTT. Translated, it gives CASSLAVGTEAFF.

The chain joins TRBV7-6 to TRBJ2-7, with D possibly TRBD2 on 7 matching bases. V was clipped by 4 bases and J by 1 base, with 11 bases between them. This CDR3 is 14 amino acids long. Germline CDR1 SGHVS, CDR2 FNYEAQ. CDR3: CASSSGGLSYEQYF. The CDR3 region has the DNA TGTGCCAGCAGCTCCGGGGGGCTATCCTACGAGCAGTACTTC. The full variable domain, its missing parts supplied by reference TRBV7-6 and TRBJ2-7, is GAGVSQSPRYKVTKRGQDVALRCDPISGHVSLYWYRQALGQGPEFLTYFNYEAQQDKSGLPNDRFSAERPEGSISTLTIQRTEQRDSAMYRCASSSGGLSYEQYFGPGTRLTVT.

The chain combines TRBV27 with TRBJ2-7; TRBD1 matches 8 bases. J was trimmed by 3 bases and V by 3 bases; bases with no gene match: 4. Germline V lookup: CDR1 MNHEY, CDR2 SMNVEV (reference sequence). The CDR3 extends over 14 amino acids. CDR3 in DNA: TGTGCCAGCAGTTTCTCCGGACAGGGCTACGAGCAGTACTTC. Its protein product is CASSFSGQGYEQYF.

This rearrangement joins TRBV29-1 to TRBJ2-1; D is undetermined. The CDR3 length is 14 residues. Trimming cost V 0 bases and J 9 bases, with 15 bases left between them. Germline-derived CDR1 and CDR2 are SQVTM and ANQGSEA. In nucleotides, the CDR3 is TGCAGCGTTGAAGACGGACGGCGGCCCGGTGAGCAGTTCTTC. As protein: CSVEDGRRPGEQFF.

The chain employs TRBV28 and TRBJ2-2; TRBD2 agrees at 9 bases. Germline V gene lookup returns CDR1 MDHEN and CDR2 SYDVKM. CDR3 length: 16 residues. V was clipped by 1 base and J by 3 bases; unmatched bases: 3. The CDR3 nucleotides read TGTGCCAGCAGTTTATTAGCGGGAGACGACACCGGGGAGCTGTTTTTT. This gives the protein CASSLLAGDDTGELFF.

The chain links TRBV12-2 to TRBJ2-4; the table's D call, TRBD2, has no DNA check behind it. TRBV12-2 is a pseudogene. The CDR3 is made up of 16 amino acids. This CDR3 is CASLGGGSPSKNIQYF. CDR3 DNA: TGTGCAAGTCTGGGCGGGGGGTCCCCCTCCAAAAACATTCAGTACTTC.

This sequence joins TRBV6-5 and TRBJ1-2; D is unclear. Trimming pared 11 bases from V and 4 bases from J, leaving 14 bases between. CDR3 length equals 12 residues. Germline lookup yields CDR1 MNHEY and CDR2 SVGAGI. CDR3 region: CAAQKVPYGYTF. The CDR3 DNA reads TGTGCCGCTCAAAAGGTCCCCTATGGCTACACCTTC.

The V gene is TRBV19, the J gene TRBJ2-5; 9 bases match TRBD2. The J call is doubtful: the DNA matches TRBJ2-7 better. The CDR3 length is 16 residues. The germline CDR1 and CDR2 sequences are LNHDA and SQIVND (reference sequence). In DNA, the CDR3 is TGTGCCAGTAGTATCGCTAGCGGGATTCTCTCCTACGAGCAGTACTTC. As protein: CASSIASGILSYEQYF.